This T cell receptor beta chain was captured in a study of cytomegalovirus exposure and HLA in healthy donors. Overall study results and limits: TCR beta V- and J-gene trimming was later associated with a missense DCLRE1C variant. TCR beta sequences reportedly predicted most subjects' HLA-A and HLA-B alleles accurately. Productive status was seen about 87% or about 30% of the time for most TCR beta V segments in an earlier analysis.

Regarding this clone: Antigen unknown.

The V gene's germline CDR1 is SGHTA and CDR2 FQGNSA. J gave up 2 bases and V 2 bases, and 3 bases lay outside the gene matches. CDR3 size: 15 residues. Both 60 Vbeta primers and 13 Jbeta primers went into the PCR. Repertoires were generated with immunoSEQ multiplex PCR, while TCRdb's copy carries only in-frame clones and drops some. The sample holds 150,000 or so clones, roughly 80% seen once. The chain recombines TRBV7-2 with TRBJ2-7, with 10 positions matching TRBD2. The receptor was derived from a female donor in good health and CMV-seronegative. Material: PBMCs. The CDR3 sequence is CASSLSLAGPYEQYF. The CDR3, as DNA: TGTGCCAGCAGCTTATCACTAGCGGGGCCCTACGAGCAGTACTTC.